This TCR beta chain comes out of a study of T cell repertoires in cytomegalovirus infection. Study background: TCR beta signatures that were public indicated CMV infection and matching HLA type. Study findings and constraints: The ex vivo response showed dominance by HLA-C-restricted CMV-specific TCR beta clonotypes. Summed frequency of public TCR beta families distinguished CMV carriers with the relevant HLA.

This clonotype was seen only a few times. The antigen is unknown. The V and J ends lost 6 bases and 6 bases, in that order; junction bases with no gene match: 7. This CDR3 has 14 amino acids. Germline V gene sequence: CDR1 MNHEY, CDR2 SVGEGT. Using its own MiXCR run on the reads, TCRdb lists one record per CDR3 protein. The sample holds about 450,000 distinct CDR3 sequences, roughly 31% seen once. The chain recombines TRBV6-2 or TRBV6-3 with TRBJ2-1; 8 bases line up with TRBD2. The receptor was isolated from a human donor in good health (CMV status not recorded). Some clones in this sample may be carry-over from other donors' samples. The sample taken for sequencing was PBMCs. The CDR3 DNA follows: TGTGCCAGCAGGGCCGGGACTAGTGGCAATGAGCAGTTCTTC. It yields the protein CASRAGTSGNEQFF.